This entry concerns a single TCR beta chain. The identical CDR3 is also encoded by other nucleotide sequences in the sample. The J segment lost 7 bases and the V segment lost 6 bases, leaving 8 bases of the junction unmatched. The CDR3 covers 15 residues. The germline V gene has CDR1 MNHEY and CDR2 SMNVEV (reference sequence). The data derive from a study of T cell responses to AZD1222 COVID-19 vaccine. TCRdb keeps only in-frame clones here, not all; method: immunoSEQ multiplex PCR. The sample carries tens of thousands of clones, about 91% recorded once. This clonotype was sampled from an adult in good health. The input for sequencing was peripheral blood, taken on day 0 of AZD1222 vaccination. This sequence joins TRBV27 and TRBJ2-1, with 11 bases matching TRBD1. CDR3 amino acids: CASSPGTGGLNEQFF. In DNA form, the CDR3 reads TGTGCCAGCAGCCCAGGGACAGGGGGTTTGAATGAGCAGTTCTTC.